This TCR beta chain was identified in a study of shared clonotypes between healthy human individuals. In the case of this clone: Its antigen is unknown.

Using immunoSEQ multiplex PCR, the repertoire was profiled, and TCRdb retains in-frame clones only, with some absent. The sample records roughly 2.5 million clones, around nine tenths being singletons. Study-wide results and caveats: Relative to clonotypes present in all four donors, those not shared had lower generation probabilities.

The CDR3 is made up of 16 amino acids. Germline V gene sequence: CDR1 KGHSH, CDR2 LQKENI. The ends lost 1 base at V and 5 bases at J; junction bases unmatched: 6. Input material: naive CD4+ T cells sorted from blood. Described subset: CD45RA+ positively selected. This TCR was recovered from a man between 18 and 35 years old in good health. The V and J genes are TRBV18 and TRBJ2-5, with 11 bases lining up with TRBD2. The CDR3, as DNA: TGTGCCAGCTCACCACAACTAGCGGGAGTTGGCGAGACCCAGTACTTC. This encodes CASSPQLAGVGETQYF.